Listed here are 31 T cell receptor beta chains from one sample, sequenced in a study of blood T cell repertoires in COVID-19. Generated by immunoSEQ multiplex PCR, the TCRdb table keeps only in-frame clones and is missing some. The sample contains under 50,000 clones, roughly nine tenths of which appear only once. Sequences were obtained from peripheral blood. These receptors were collected from an older man with active COVID-19.

V usage is TRBV19 and J usage is TRBJ1-6; D remains unclear. This CDR3 has 16 amino acids. The V gene's germline CDR1 is LNHDA and CDR2 SQIVND (reference sequence). Trimming removed 5 bases from V and 11 bases from J, with 22 bases in between. This CDR3 is CASSSPEAAVGAPLHF. CDR3 in DNA: TGTGCCAGTAGTTCTCCCGAGGCCGCGGTCGGAGCACCCCTCCACTTT.

This clone was seen just once. The chain uses TRBV19 and TRBJ1-2; no clear D gene. V lost 4 bases to trimming and J lost 0 bases, with 9 bases between them. The germline V gene has CDR1 LNHDA and CDR2 SQIVND (reference sequence). The CDR3 extends over 14 amino acids. DNA for the CDR3: TGTGCCAGTAGTACTACTACCTCTAACTATGGCTACACCTTC. Its protein product is CASSTTTSNYGYTF.

The chain recombines TRBV18 with TRBJ1-6, with D unresolved. Per the germline V gene, CDR1 is KGHSH and CDR2 is LQKENI. V lost 8 bases to trimming and J lost 7 bases, with 9 bases between them. The CDR3 length is 12 residues. Written as DNA, the CDR3 is TGTGCCAGCACAACCCCCAATTCACCCCTCCACTTT. It yields the protein CASTTPNSPLHF.

The CDR3 reads CASSRTGEGETQYF. CDR3 DNA: TGTGCCAGCAGCAGGACAGGGGAGGGTGAGACCCAGTACTTC. The chain combines TRBV11-2 with TRBJ2-5; 9 nucleotides align to TRBD1. Trimming cost V 5 bases and J 5 bases; bases outside gene matches: 6. The CDR3 runs to 14 residues. CDR1 and CDR2 from the germline V gene are SGHAT and FQNNGV. The whole variable domain, remainder taken from reference TRBV11-2 and TRBJ2-5, is EAGVAQSPRYKIIEKRQSVAFWCNPISGHATLYWYQQILGQGPKLLIQFQNNGVVDDSQLPKDRFSAERLKGVDSTLKIQPAKLEDSAVYLCASSRTGEGETQYFGPGTRLLVL.

CDR3 protein: CASSVGGRGVTEAFF. The CDR3 coding sequence is TGTGCCAGCAGCGTAGGTGGCAGGGGGGTCACTGAAGCTTTCTTT. The chain combines TRBV9 with TRBJ1-1; TRBD1 agrees at 7 bases. J lost 4 bases, V lost 0 bases, and 6 bases had no gene match. CDR1 and CDR2 from the germline V gene are SGDLS and YYNGEE. There are 15 residues in the CDR3.

The chain recombines TRBV29-1 with TRBJ1-1; a possible D gene is TRBD1 (5 bases). The CDR3 has 13 amino acids. V gave up 2 bases and J gave up 3 bases, with 10 bases separating them. CDR1 is SQVTM, CDR2 ANQGSEA, per germline. The CDR3 loop is CSVERGEDTEAFF. CDR3 coding DNA: TGCAGCGTTGAACGAGGGGAGGACACTGAAGCTTTCTTT.

The chain employs TRBV14 and TRBJ2-2; D is possibly TRBD1 (5 bases). The germline V and J ends were trimmed by 1 base and 4 bases, with 10 bases remaining between them. This CDR3 has 15 amino acids. Germline values: CDR1 SGHDN, CDR2 FVKESK. This CDR3 reads CASSQADIVTGELFF. CDR3 coding DNA: TGTGCCAGCAGCCAAGCGGACATTGTCACCGGGGAGCTGTTTTTT.

This clone was recorded a few times. The chain carries TRBV2 and TRBJ2-6, with D hard to call. Per the germline V gene, CDR1 is SNHLY and CDR2 is FYNNEI. The CDR3 extends over 15 amino acids. V was trimmed by 2 bases and J by 0 bases, leaving 5 bases between them. In DNA form, the CDR3 reads TGTGCCAGCAGTGAACCGAGCTCTGGGGCCAACGTCCTGACTTTC. Translating gives CASSEPSSGANVLTF.

For this clone: Other DNA sequences in the sample encode the same CDR3. The chain has TRBV28 and TRBJ1-5; D call uncertain. The CDR3 has 12 residues. Per germline, CDR1 MDHEN and CDR2 SYDVKM. The V gene lost 4 bases and the J gene lost 2 bases, with 3 bases spanning the gap. CDR3 DNA: TGTGCCAGCAGTTCTGGCAATCAGCCCCAGCATTTT. Translated: CASSSGNQPQHF.

V gene TRBV6-6 combines with J gene TRBJ1-4; no reliable D call. The CDR3 totals 14 residues. Trimming removed 4 bases at V and 3 bases at J, with 9 bases between. Germline assignment: CDR1 MNHNY and CDR2 SVGAGI (reference sequence). Here the CDR3 reads CASSWESANEKLFF. DNA for the CDR3: TGTGCCAGCAGTTGGGAGTCGGCTAATGAAAAACTGTTTTTT.

The rearrangement uses TRBV3-1 (or the pseudogene TRBV3-2) and TRBJ2-3, with 8 nucleotides matching TRBD2. CDR3 size: 17 residues. V was clipped by 4 bases and J by 0 bases; unmatched bases: 9. CDR1 LGHDT and CDR2 YNNKEL come from the germline V gene (reference sequence). The CDR3 spells CASSPPGGGGSTDTQYF. CDR3 nucleotide sequence: TGTGCCAGCAGCCCCCCGGGAGGGGGGGGGAGCACAGATACGCAGTATTTT.

This chain joins TRBV18 and TRBJ2-3, with D tentatively TRBD1 (6 bases). V dropped 1 base and J dropped 0 bases, with 8 bases sitting between them. CDR1 and CDR2 from the germline V gene are KGHSH and LQKENI. The CDR3 runs to 15 residues. The CDR3, as DNA: TGTGCCAGCTCACCACGGACAGAGAGCACAGATACGCAGTATTTT. The encoded protein is CASSPRTESTDTQYF.

The chain combines TRBV12-3 or TRBV12-4 with TRBJ1-1; D ambiguous. The CDR3 runs to 13 residues. The V end was cut by 3 bases, the J end by 1 base, with 6 bases between. The CDR3 loop is CASSLSGNTEAFF. Here the CDR3 DNA reads TGTGCCAGCAGTTTGAGTGGGAACACTGAAGCTTTCTTT.

V gene TRBV5-6 combines with J gene TRBJ1-3; D is perhaps TRBD1 (6 bases). The CDR3 runs to 16 residues. The V end lost 1 base, the J end lost 0 bases, and 11 bases lay between the germline ends. The germline CDR1 and CDR2 sequences are SGHDT and YYEEEE. This CDR3 reads CASSLFGGRSGNTIYF. The CDR3 DNA reads as TGTGCCAGCAGCTTGTTTGGGGGCCGCTCTGGAAACACCATATATTTT.

The CDR3 bases are TGCGCCAGCAGCGTGAATCGACTAGTTCATGAGCAGTTCTTC. It encodes CASSVNRLVHEQFF. This chain links TRBV5-1 with TRBJ2-1; D may be TRBD2 (6 bases). V dropped 4 bases and J dropped 8 bases, with 16 bases sitting between them. The CDR3 totals 14 residues. Looked up from germline, CDR1 is SGHRS and CDR2 is YFSETQ.

The chain links TRBV11-2 to TRBJ1-1; no reliable D call. The V end was cut by 5 bases, the J end by 1 base, with 11 bases between. Germline loops: CDR1 SGHAT, CDR2 FQNNGV. This CDR3 is 14 amino acids long. In nucleotides, the CDR3 is TGTGCCAGCAGCAAGACTTCAAGGAACACTGAAGCTTTCTTT. Translated: CASSKTSRNTEAFF.

The rearrangement links TRBV2 to TRBJ2-7; TRBD2 agrees at 12 bases. Trimming removed 8 bases from V and 3 bases from J; junction bases left unmatched: 5. This CDR3 comprises 14 residues. Germline CDR1 SNHLY, CDR2 FYNNEI. The CDR3 reads CASGLAGRHYEQYF. CDR3 DNA: TGTGCCAGCGGACTAGCGGGGAGGCACTACGAGCAGTACTTC. The complete variable domain, with remaining parts taken from reference TRBV2 and TRBJ2-7, reads EPEVTQTPSHQVTQMGQEVILRCVPISNHLYFYWYRQILGQKVEFLVSFYNNEISEKSEIFDDQFSVERPDGSNFTLKIRSTKLEDSAMYFCASGLAGRHYEQYFGPGTRLTVT.

The rearrangement uses TRBV19 and TRBJ2-7, with D perhaps matching TRBD2 (6 bases). V was trimmed by 6 bases and J by 2 bases, leaving 14 bases between them. Germline lookup yields CDR1 LNHDA and CDR2 SQIVND (reference sequence). The CDR3 contains 14 residues. The CDR3 sequence: CASREGRTPYEQYF. DNA for the CDR3: TGTGCCAGTAGGGAGGGGCGGACCCCCTACGAGCAGTACTTC.

J is TRBJ1-1 and V is TRBV5-6; D is ambiguous. CDR3 length: 16 residues. Trimming removed 0 bases from V and 1 base from J, with 13 bases in between. Germline V gene lookup returns CDR1 SGHDT and CDR2 YYEEEE. The CDR3 is CASSLGGRPRNTEAFF. The CDR3 nucleotides are TGTGCCAGCAGCTTGGGAGGGCGACCCAGGAACACTGAAGCTTTCTTT.

V gene TRBV2 combines with J gene TRBJ1-5; no reliable D call. The V gene lost 8 bases and the J gene lost 1 base, with 9 bases spanning the gap. The CDR3 is 13 amino acids. Germline V gene lookup returns CDR1 SNHLY and CDR2 FYNNEI. CDR3 nucleotides: TGTGCCAGCTCAGGCGACAGCAATCAGCCCCAGCATTTT. Its translation: CASSGDSNQPQHF.

The chain carries TRBV18 and TRBJ1-5, with a tentative D call TRBD1 (5 bases). The CDR3 sequence is 15 residues long. The V and J ends lost 2 bases and 6 bases respectively, with 14 bases between them. Germline CDR1 is KGHSH and CDR2 is LQKENI. The CDR3 nucleotides read TGTGCCAGCTCACCAGGAGGGGTAAATTTTCAGCCCCAGCATTTT. Protein product: CASSPGGVNFQPQHF.

This clone was counted once. The V gene is TRBV12-3 or TRBV12-4, the J gene TRBJ1-2, with D hard to call. There are 12 residues in the CDR3. V lost 0 bases and J 7 bases, leaving 6 bases between the germline ends. The CDR3 DNA reads as TGTGCCAGCAGTTTAGCAGCGGGTGGCTACACCTTC. Its protein product is CASSLAAGGYTF.

This clone was counted a single time. The chain carries TRBV15 and TRBJ1-1; D uncertain. Germline V gene lookup returns CDR1 LNHNV and CDR2 YYDKDF (reference sequence). This CDR3 spans 15 amino acids. Trimming pared 0 bases from V and 3 bases from J, leaving 11 bases between. The CDR3 sequence: CATSRDRYLDTEAFF. Here the CDR3 DNA reads TGTGCCACCAGCAGAGACAGATACCTGGACACTGAAGCTTTCTTT. The whole variable domain, remainder taken from reference TRBV15 and TRBJ1-1, is DAMVIQNPRYQVTQFGKPVTLSCSQTLNHNVMYWYQQKSSQAPKLLFHYYDKDFNNEADTPDNFQSRRPNTSFCFLDIRSPGLGDTAMYLCATSRDRYLDTEAFFGQGTRLTVV.

This chain uses TRBV4-3 with TRBJ1-6, with D hard to call. This CDR3 is 13 amino acids long. V was shortened by 1 base and J by 7 bases, with 5 bases between the two germline ends. Germline CDR1 and CDR2: LGHNA and YSLEER. The chain's CDR3 is CASSQGENSPLHF. Written as DNA, the CDR3 is TGCGCCAGCAGCCAAGGGGAGAATTCACCCCTCCACTTT.

The rearrangement joins TRBV28 to TRBJ2-7, with TRBD1 matching 7 bases. CDR1 and CDR2 from the germline V gene are MDHEN and SYDVKM. This CDR3 contains 12 residues. V shed 7 bases, J shed 6 bases, and the junction held 6 bases outside the gene matches. CDR3: CASTRGNGEQYF. CDR3 DNA sequence: TGTGCCAGCACCAGGGGGAACGGCGAGCAGTACTTC. Combining the CDR3 with reference TRBV28 and TRBJ2-7 gives the whole variable domain DVKVTQSSRYLVKRTGEKVFLECVQDMDHENMFWYRQDPGLGLRLIYFSYDVKMKEKGDIPEGYSVSREKKERFSLILESASTNQTSMYLCASTRGNGEQYFGPGTRLTVT.

The V gene is TRBV28, the J gene TRBJ2-5; D might be TRBD2 (6 bases). The CDR3 runs to 14 residues. V was clipped by 2 bases and J by 9 bases, with 16 bases between them. Germline V CDR1 and CDR2: MDHEN, SYDVKM. The CDR3 protein is CASSLTAGKRAQYF. The DNA for the CDR3 is TGTGCCAGCAGTTTAACAGCGGGTAAAAGGGCCCAGTACTTC.

This clone was seen once. The CDR3 DNA sequence: TGTGCCAGCAGCGTAGAGCAGGGCGGCGATACGCAGTATTTT. Translated, it gives CASSVEQGGDTQYF. The rearrangement uses TRBV9 and TRBJ2-3, with TRBD1 as a possible D gene (5 bases). Germline V gene sequence: CDR1 SGDLS, CDR2 YYNGEE. Trimming removed 0 bases from V and 6 bases from J, with 11 bases in between. The CDR3 sequence is 14 residues long.

The chain employs TRBV9 and TRBJ1-1; a weak D match, TRBD1 (6 bases). The length of the CDR3 is 16 residues. Germline values: CDR1 SGDLS, CDR2 YYNGEE. Between the trimmed V and J ends, which lost 4 bases and 3 bases, there was a span of 19 bases. The CDR3 DNA follows: TGTGCCAGCAGCCTCGGGACATTACCTGTGGACACTGAAGCTTTCTTT. This sequence encodes CASSLGTLPVDTEAFF.

The chain has TRBV25-1 and TRBJ1-2, with D perhaps matching TRBD1 (5 bases). Germline V CDR1 and CDR2: MGHDK, SYGVNS. V was clipped by 2 bases and J by 4 bases, with 11 bases between them. The CDR3 has 14 amino acids. DNA for the CDR3: TGTGCCAGCAGTGAAGCAGGGTTGGCCTATGGCTACACCTTC. Its protein is CASSEAGLAYGYTF.

This rearrangement joins TRBV18 to TRBJ1-1, with 8 nucleotides matching TRBD1. With 4 bases clipped from V and 8 bases from J, the junction kept 3 bases outside the gene matches. The CDR3 runs to 12 residues. Per the germline V gene, CDR1 is KGHSH and CDR2 is LQKENI. The CDR3 is CASSLGQGEAFF. The CDR3 coding sequence is TGTGCCAGCTCACTCGGACAGGGAGAAGCTTTCTTT. Together with reference TRBV18 and TRBJ1-1, the CDR3 gives the full variable domain: NAGVMQNPRHLVRRRGQEARLRCSPMKGHSHVYWYRQLPEEGLKFMVYLQKENIIDESGMPKERFSAEFPKEGPSILRIQQVVRGDSAAYFCASSLGQGEAFFGQGTRLTVV.

The table lists this clone with a count of one. J is TRBJ2-2 and V is TRBV5-1; 9 nucleotides align to TRBD1. The CDR3 contains 15 residues. CDR1 SGHRS and CDR2 YFSETQ come from the germline V gene. Trimming removed 6 bases from V and 7 bases from J; junction bases left unmatched: 10. CDR3 protein: CASIPGTGLDGELFF. The CDR3 DNA reads as TGCGCCAGCATTCCCGGGACAGGGCTTGACGGGGAGCTGTTTTTT. The variable domain in full, completed from reference TRBV5-1 and TRBJ2-2, reads KAGVTQTPRYLIKTRGQQVTLSCSPISGHRSVSWYQQTPGQGLQFLFEYFSETQRNKGNFPGRFSGRQFSNSRSEMNVSTLELGDSALYLCASIPGTGLDGELFFGEGSRLTVL.